One T cell receptor beta chain is described in this entry. The study drew participants aged roughly 18 to 89 years from fewer than 30 US areas. Libraries were prepared by immunoSEQ multiplex PCR; TCRdb keeps only in-frame clonotypes and omits some of them. The sample lists approximately 300,000 clones; approximately 88% were seen once. The data derive from a study of blood T cell repertoires in COVID-19. Sequencing was done on a sample of PBMCs or T cells enriched from blood (not recorded which). The TCR comes from a man aged 55 to 70 who had recovered from COVID-19.

The CDR3 sequence: CASSLIGQGAEAFF. The DNA of the CDR3 is TGTGCCAGCAGTCTTATAGGACAGGGCGCTGAAGCTTTCTTT. The chain combines TRBV25-1 with TRBJ1-1, with 8 bases fitting TRBD1. The junction had 8 bases not matched to a gene; V was cut back by 5 bases and J by 6 bases. Germline V gene data show CDR1 as MGHDK and CDR2 as SYGVNS. The CDR3 runs to 14 residues.